The source of this T cell receptor (beta chain) is a study of Tregs in tolerant kidney transplant recipients. General study results and limits: Tregs expanded with activated donor B cells seemed most donor-specific. Findings come from small patient numbers and require larger validation.

Repertoires were generated with immunoSEQ multiplex PCR, while TCRdb's copy carries only in-frame clones and drops some. In the table there are around 50,000 clones, about 86% of which are singletons. The CDR3 is 18 residues long. In germline, CDR1 is SGDLS, CDR2 YYNGEE. V lost 1 base and J lost 4, with 23 bases in between. Unstimulated regulatory T cells (CD4+CD25+CD127-), CD4+CD25- non-regulatory cells, CD4 and CD8 cells were FACS-sorted from thawed PBMCs. Remarks on this clone: What it binds is unknown.

The V and J genes are TRBV9 and TRBJ1-2; D call uncertain. Sequencing used CD4+ T cells from blood. This receptor was identified in a human donor in good health. The chain's CDR3 is CASSVLATVLAGGYGYTF. The CDR3 nucleotides read TGTGCCAGCAGCGTATTGGCAACCGTCCTGGCAGGCGGCTATGGCTACACCTTC.